Below, 17 T cell receptor beta chains from the same sample are listed, as sequenced in a study of shared clonotypes between healthy human individuals (dated by TCRdb to the early 2020s). Libraries came from the immunoSEQ multiplex PCR assay. Here the immuneACCESS table is served through TCRdb, limited to in-frame sequences with V and J called. Missing clones are a known gap in these copies; in checked studies unresolved V genes cover under half, and the rest lacks a known reason. The sample table contains approximately 2,000,000 clones; only one count was recorded for over 85% of them. The ten top clones hold around 1.7% of the sample. For the CD8 naive samples, CD45RO-negative cells were positively selected for CCR7, yielding a CD45RA+CCR7+ population from which TemRA cells were excluded. What was sequenced was naive CD8+ T cells from PBMCs. The sample's cell subset or site label is to be understood as: CD45RA+CCR7+. The receptors derive from a man between 18 and 29 years old in good health. Some clones in this sample may be carry-over from other donors' samples.

The rearrangement links TRBV28 to TRBJ2-5; the D gene could be TRBD1 or TRBD2 (5 bases each). Trimming removed 11 bases at V and 1 base at J, with 14 bases between. Germline V gene lookup returns CDR1 MDHEN and CDR2 SYDVKM. The CDR3 consists of 13 residues. CDR3 DNA: TGTGCCTCCGACGAGGGGAGCCAAGAGACCCAGTACTTC. Its protein is CASDEGSQETQYF.

V and J are TRBV7-6 and TRBJ2-7; possibly TRBD2 for D (5 bases). This CDR3 is 14 amino acids long. V gave up 0 bases and J gave up 7 bases, with 13 bases separating them. The germline CDR1 and CDR2 sequences are SGHVS and FNYEAQ. This CDR3 is CASSLASRRGEQYF. CDR3 sequence (DNA): TGTGCCAGCAGCTTAGCGAGTAGGAGAGGGGAGCAGTACTTC. The whole variable domain, filled in from reference TRBV7-6 and TRBJ2-7, reads GAGVSQSPRYKVTKRGQDVALRCDPISGHVSLYWYRQALGQGPEFLTYFNYEAQQDKSGLPNDRFSAERPEGSISTLTIQRTEQRDSAMYRCASSLASRRGEQYFGPGTRLTVT.

The genes are TRBV29-1 and TRBJ1-1, with D tentatively TRBD1 (5 bases). V was pared by 3 bases and J by 5 bases, with 13 bases between. The germline V gene has CDR1 SQVTM and CDR2 ANQGSEA. The CDR3 runs to 13 residues. For the CDR3, the DNA is TGCAGCGTTGAGGGACCTGGCGGGACTGAAGCTTTCTTT. Protein: CSVEGPGGTEAFF.

The chain employs TRBV2 and TRBJ1-1; D uncertain. V shed 5 bases and J shed 2 bases, with 9 bases lying between them. The CDR3 is 13 residues long. Germline V gene sequence: CDR1 SNHLY, CDR2 FYNNEI. The CDR3 spells CASSTAINTEAFF. Written as DNA, the CDR3 is TGTGCCAGCAGTACAGCGATAAACACTGAAGCTTTCTTT.

The V call is TRBV7-9, the J call TRBJ1-4, with a tentative D call TRBD1 (5 bases). In germline, CDR1 is SEHNR, CDR2 FQNEAQ (reference sequence). Trimming pared 6 bases from V and 8 bases from J, leaving 19 bases between. This CDR3 contains 15 residues. The CDR3 is CASSTTQGRWEKLFF. CDR3 sequence (DNA): TGTGCCAGCAGTACGACGCAGGGCAGGTGGGAAAAACTGTTTTTT.

Turning to this clone: This CDR3 is also generated by other DNA sequences in the sample. In nucleotides, the CDR3 is TGTGCCAGCAGCGGAGGGTACCAAGAGACCCAGTACTTC. This sequence encodes CASSGGYQETQYF. The J gene is TRBJ2-5, the V gene TRBV7-6, with D maybe TRBD2 (6 bases). Germline CDR1 and CDR2: SGHVS and FNYEAQ. Trimming removed 5 bases at V and 0 bases at J, with 7 bases between. The CDR3 contains 13 residues.

This sequence joins TRBV7-9 and TRBJ2-3; D might be TRBD1 or TRBD2, each matching 5 bases. This CDR3 region has 16 residues. Trimming took 7 bases from V and 4 from J, leaving 21 bases between them. Germline lookup yields CDR1 SEHNR and CDR2 FQNEAQ (reference sequence). This CDR3 is CASTPRDLGEADTQYF. CDR3 DNA sequence: TGTGCCAGCACCCCTCGGGACCTTGGTGAAGCAGATACGCAGTATTTT.

The rearrangement links TRBV5-1 to TRBJ2-1; no definite D call. The CDR3 sequence is 14 residues long. Germline CDR1 SGHRS, CDR2 YFSETQ. Trimming left V 3 bases short and J 3 bases short, with 10 bases between. CDR3 amino acids: CASSSARIYNEQFF. The CDR3 nucleotides read TGCGCCAGCAGCTCCGCCCGTATCTACAATGAGCAGTTCTTC.

The gene calls are TRBV7-2 and TRBJ2-5; D uncertain. V was cut by 4 bases and J by 6 bases, with 18 bases left in between. The CDR3 runs to 15 residues. Looked up from germline, CDR1 is SGHTA and CDR2 is FQGNSA. The chain's CDR3 is CASSSLPLWRKTQYF. For the CDR3, the DNA is TGTGCCAGCAGCTCCCTGCCGTTGTGGCGGAAGACCCAGTACTTC.

For this clone: At one end, the junction sequence differs from germline, possibly due to a read error. V is TRBV4-1 and J is TRBJ2-7; D may match TRBD1 or TRBD2 (7 bases each). Per the germline V gene, CDR1 is MGHRA and CDR2 is YSYEKL. This CDR3 has 13 residues. DNA of the CDR3: TGCGCCAGCAGCCTCCGGGGCAGCGGGACAGCGGAATTC. Translating gives CASSLRGSGTAEF.

The rearrangement links TRBV11-2 to TRBJ2-7, with 9 bases aligning to TRBD1. The CDR3 sequence is 15 residues long. Trimming took 1 base from V and 6 from J; bases not matched to a gene: 7. CDR1 and CDR2 from the germline V gene are SGHAT and FQNNGV. The CDR3 spells CASSLVKGQGGEQYF. Written as DNA, the CDR3 is TGTGCCAGCAGCTTAGTAAAGGGACAGGGCGGCGAGCAGTACTTC. The full variable domain, with the rest looked up from reference TRBV11-2 and TRBJ2-7, is EAGVAQSPRYKIIEKRQSVAFWCNPISGHATLYWYQQILGQGPKLLIQFQNNGVVDDSQLPKDRFSAERLKGVDSTLKIQPAKLEDSAVYLCASSLVKGQGGEQYFGPGTRLTVT.

The chain couples TRBV11-3 to TRBJ2-2; D is possibly TRBD2 (7 bases). The germline CDR1 and CDR2 sequences are SGHNT and YENEEA. V was pared by 5 bases and J by 6 bases, with 19 bases between. The CDR3 consists of 16 residues. The CDR3 nucleotides read TGTGCCAGCAGCCCCTCGGGGGGCGCTGGGGCCGGGGAGCTGTTTTTT. This encodes CASSPSGGAGAGELFF.

On this clone itself: This CDR3 is also generated by other DNA sequences in the sample. This sequence joins TRBV5-6 and TRBJ2-7; 10 bases fit TRBD2. The CDR3 has 15 residues. Unmatched junction bases numbered 3, after V lost 0 bases and J lost 3 bases. Per the germline V gene, CDR1 is SGHDT and CDR2 is YYEEEE. CDR3 sequence: CASSLASGRFYEQYF. The CDR3 DNA reads as TGTGCCAGCAGCTTGGCTAGCGGGAGATTCTACGAGCAGTACTTC. Full variable domain (outside the CDR3, taken from reference TRBV5-6 and TRBJ2-7): DAGVTQSPTHLIKTRGQQVTLRCSPKSGHDTVSWYQQALGQGPQFIFQYYEEEERQRGNFPDRFSGHQFPNYSSELNVNALLLGDSALYLCASSLASGRFYEQYFGPGTRLTVT.

This clone was seen only a few times. Other DNA sequences in the sample encode the same CDR3. The chain recombines TRBV27 with TRBJ2-6; no firm D call. CDR3 size: 14 residues. Between the trimmed V and J ends, which lost 4 bases and 0 bases, there was a span of 4 bases. CDR1 is MNHEY and CDR2 is SMNVEV in the germline V gene (reference sequence). Here the CDR3 DNA reads TGTGCCAGCAGTTCGCTCTCTGGGGCCAACGTCCTGACTTTC. It is translated as CASSSLSGANVLTF.

The J gene is TRBJ2-3, the V gene TRBV7-3; the D call may be TRBD1 or TRBD2 (5 bases each). Trimming took 1 base from V and 9 from J, leaving 8 bases between them. The CDR3 totals 12 residues. The germline V gene encodes CDR1 SGHTA and CDR2 FQGTGA. Here the CDR3 reads CASSLRGGTQYF. Here the CDR3 DNA reads TGTGCCAGCAGCTTAAGGGGCGGGACGCAGTATTTT. Full variable domain (outside the CDR3, taken from reference TRBV7-3 and TRBJ2-3): GAGVSQTPSNKVTEKGKYVELRCDPISGHTALYWYRQSLGQGPEFLIYFQGTGAADDSGLPNDRFFAVRPEGSVSTLKIQRTERGDSAVYLCASSLRGGTQYFGPGTRLTVL.

The chain is built from TRBV7-9 and TRBJ2-2; 7 bases agree with TRBD2. V was pared by 4 bases and J by 0 bases, with 11 bases of the junction left unmatched. The CDR3 covers 18 residues. Germline CDR1 is SEHNR and CDR2 is FQNEAQ (reference sequence). CDR3 residues: CASSSTSVAGANTGELFF. The CDR3, as DNA: TGTGCCAGCAGCTCAACCTCGGTGGCGGGGGCGAACACCGGGGAGCTGTTTTTT.

This chain joins TRBV27 and TRBJ2-1; 8 nucleotides align to TRBD2. This CDR3 spans 15 amino acids. The junction had 11 bases not matched to a gene; V was cut back by 5 bases and J by 8 bases. Germline CDR1 and CDR2: MNHEY and SMNVEV (reference sequence). The CDR3 spells CASSPPGTRRHEQFF. CDR3 coding DNA: TGTGCCAGCAGTCCACCCGGGACTAGACGCCATGAGCAGTTCTTC.